Shown below are 20 T cell receptor beta chains from a single sample sequenced in a study of blood T cell repertoires in COVID-19 (dated by TCRdb to 2019 to 2021). The library was built by means of the immunoSEQ multiplex PCR assay. Here the immuneACCESS table is served through TCRdb, limited to in-frame sequences with V and J called. Missing clones are a known gap in these copies; in checked studies unresolved V genes cover under half, and the rest lacks a known reason. The sample yields 200,000 to 250,000 clones; more than 70% were counted once. The ten largest clones represent about 5.4% of the sample. Sequences were obtained from peripheral blood. Receptors were obtained from a woman aged 80 or over with COVID-19, enrolled during active disease.

The chain combines TRBV3-1 (or the pseudogene TRBV3-2) with TRBJ1-4; 8 bases agree with TRBD1. The germline V gene has CDR1 LGHDT and CDR2 YNNKEL (reference sequence). There are 16 residues in the CDR3. Trimming took 4 bases from V and 1 from J; bases not matched to a gene: 5. The CDR3 DNA is TGTGCCAGCAGCCCAGGGACAGGCCTAACTAATGAAAAACTGTTTTTT. This sequence encodes CASSPGTGLTNEKLFF.

V usage is TRBV2 and J usage is TRBJ1-4, with 9 bases lining up with TRBD1. V lost 8 bases, J lost 10 bases, and 8 bases stayed unmatched. This CDR3 contains 13 residues. Germline V gives CDR1 SNHLY, CDR2 FYNNEI. The CDR3 DNA reads TGTGCCAGCCGGGGACAGGGTCTTGGAAAACTGTTTTTT. This sequence encodes CASRGQGLGKLFF.

This sequence joins TRBV28 and TRBJ1-2; possible D gene TRBD1, 5 bases. Germline CDR1 reads MDHEN; CDR2 reads SYDVKM. The CDR3 extends over 14 amino acids. The V and J ends lost 2 bases and 4 bases respectively, with 11 bases between them. CDR3 amino acids: CASSLRQLFYGYTF. The CDR3 DNA follows: TGTGCCAGCAGTTTACGACAGCTTTTCTATGGCTACACCTTC.

The chain couples TRBV12-3 or TRBV12-4 to TRBJ1-2; weak D call: TRBD1 (5 bases). Between the trimmed V and J ends, which lost 7 bases and 4 bases, there was a span of 13 bases. This CDR3 comprises 13 residues. CDR3 sequence: CASTPAGLYGYTF. The DNA for the CDR3 is TGTGCCAGCACCCCGGCAGGGCTCTATGGCTACACCTTC.

The sample holds one count of this clone. This chain joins TRBV28 and TRBJ1-1; no definite D call. Germline CDR1 and CDR2: MDHEN and SYDVKM. The CDR3 has 12 residues. The ends were cut back, 10 bases at V and 6 bases at J, with 15 bases in the middle. The CDR3 loop reads CAIASHSSEAFF. CDR3 nucleotides: TGTGCCATCGCATCTCATAGCTCTGAAGCTTTCTTT.

The chain carries TRBV7-8 and TRBJ1-5; possibly TRBD1 for D (5 bases). Germline V gene lookup returns CDR1 SGHVS and CDR2 FQNEAQ. CDR3 length equals 15 residues. V was shortened by 5 bases and J by 5 bases, with 16 bases between the two germline ends. CDR3: CASSLGPDTYQPQHF. The CDR3 DNA reads TGTGCCAGCAGCCTAGGCCCGGACACTTATCAGCCCCAGCATTTT.

J is TRBJ1-6 and V is TRBV25-1, with 7 positions matching TRBD1. The J segment lost 4 bases and the V segment lost 8 bases, leaving 11 bases of the junction unmatched. This CDR3 spans 16 amino acids. CDR1 and CDR2 from the germline V gene are MGHDK and SYGVNS. The CDR3 here is CASRRPGDSYNSPLHF. CDR3 in DNA: TGTGCCAGCCGCCGACCCGGGGACAGTTATAATTCACCCCTCCACTTT.

In nucleotides, the CDR3 is TGTGCCAGCAGTGAAGAATCGCGTGGCTACACCTTC. Amino acids: CASSEESRGYTF. The chain carries TRBV6-1 and TRBJ1-2; D call uncertain. V was shortened by 1 base and J by 7 bases, with 7 bases between the two germline ends. Per the germline V gene, CDR1 is MNHNS and CDR2 is SASEGT. The CDR3 spans 12 residues.

The chain has TRBV30 and TRBJ1-5; weak D call: TRBD1 (5 bases). There are 15 residues in the CDR3. The germline gives CDR1 GTSNPN, CDR2 SVGIG (reference sequence). With 2 bases removed from V and 2 bases from J, the gap between germline ends came to 13 bases. Here the CDR3 reads CAWSLAGSGNQPQHF. The CDR3 DNA sequence: TGTGCCTGGAGTTTGGCAGGGTCGGGCAATCAGCCCCAGCATTTT.

This clone was seen more than once but under ten times. The V gene is TRBV5-1, the J gene TRBJ1-3, with 8 bases fitting TRBD1. CDR1 and CDR2 (germline): SGHRS, YFSETQ. J gave up 0 bases and V 0 bases, and 5 bases lay outside the gene matches. The CDR3 runs 17 residues. The chain's CDR3 is CASSLGQGFLSGNTIYF. Here the CDR3 DNA reads TGCGCCAGCAGCTTGGGACAGGGGTTCCTCTCTGGAAACACCATATATTTT.

This sequence joins TRBV3-1 (or the pseudogene TRBV3-2) and TRBJ1-2; D is possibly TRBD1 (6 bases). This CDR3 has 15 amino acids. V was cut by 1 base and J by 4 bases, with 13 bases left in between. Germline CDR1 and CDR2: LGHDT and YNNKEL (reference sequence). CDR3 amino acids: CASSQAGTPSYGYTF. Here the CDR3 DNA reads TGTGCCAGCAGCCAAGCCGGGACACCCTCCTATGGCTACACCTTC.

This clone was seen once. The chain uses TRBV30 and TRBJ1-1, with 7 bases aligning to TRBD1. The CDR3 sequence is 12 residues long. V lost 3 bases to trimming and J lost 5 bases; unmatched junction nucleotides: 3. CDR1 GTSNPN and CDR2 SVGIG come from the germline V gene (reference sequence). The CDR3 region is CAWRTGSTEAFF. CDR3 DNA: TGTGCCTGGAGGACAGGGAGTACTGAAGCTTTCTTT.

On this clone: Within the sample, other DNA sequences also encode this same CDR3. The chain uses TRBV28 and TRBJ2-3; tentatively, D is TRBD2 (6 bases). The CDR3 contains 13 residues. V was cut by 9 bases and J by 1 base, with 11 bases left in between. Germline V CDR1 and CDR2: MDHEN, SYDVKM. CDR3 nucleotides: TGTGCCAGTTCCCCTAGCGGCACAGATACGCAGTATTTT. Its translation is CASSPSGTDTQYF.

The J gene is TRBJ2-5, the V gene TRBV5-4; a weak D match, TRBD1 (9 bases). The germline CDR1 and CDR2 sequences are SGHNT and YYREEE (reference sequence). The CDR3 loop spans 15 amino acids. Trimming removed 4 bases at V and 5 bases at J, with 18 bases between. For the CDR3, the DNA is TGTGCCAGCAGCGGAACAGGGGGCGGGGGGGAGACCCAGTACTTC. Amino acids: CASSGTGGGGETQYF.

In its sample, this clone was seen once. The V and J genes are TRBV2 and TRBJ2-5; 7 bases agree with TRBD2. The CDR3 covers 13 residues. With V trimmed by 7 bases and J by 3 bases, 5 bases remained unmatched. CDR1 and CDR2 (germline): SNHLY, FYNNEI. The DNA of the CDR3 is TGTGCCAGCATGCGGGGGTACAAAGAGACCCAGTACTTC. Its translation: CASMRGYKETQYF.

The rearrangement links TRBV29-1 to TRBJ1-2; D ambiguous. Between the trimmed V and J ends, which lost 5 bases and 1 base, there was a span of 8 bases. CDR1 and CDR2 (germline): SQVTM, ANQGSEA. There are 12 residues in the CDR3. The CDR3 here is CSVNIGNYGYTF. CDR3 sequence (DNA): TGCAGCGTTAATATCGGTAACTATGGCTACACCTTC.

The chain uses TRBV9 and TRBJ1-2; D is ambiguous. V was pared by 7 bases and J by 4 bases, with 14 bases between. The CDR3 length is 13 residues. The germline V gene has CDR1 SGDLS and CDR2 YYNGEE. Written as DNA, the CDR3 is TGTGCCAGCTCTCGGGGAACGCGCTATGGCTACACCTTC. This translates into CASSRGTRYGYTF.

The DNA for the CDR3 is TGTGCCAGCACCCCCAGTGGGGGCAGGACTGAAGCTTTCTTT. It translates to CASTPSGGRTEAFF. This chain connects TRBV14 to TRBJ1-1; weak D call: TRBD1 (6 bases). Germline V CDR1 and CDR2: SGHDN, FVKESK. This CDR3 has 14 amino acids. With 7 bases removed from V and 5 bases from J, the gap between germline ends came to 17 bases.

The gene calls are TRBV2 and TRBJ1-1; 7 nucleotides match TRBD1. J lost 4 bases, V lost 7 bases, and 9 bases had no gene match. The CDR3 is 14 residues long. Germline V gene sequence: CDR1 SNHLY, CDR2 FYNNEI. The CDR3 nucleotides read TGTGCCAGCAAAGAATTGGCAGGGGGCACTGAAGCTTTCTTT. Its translation is CASKELAGGTEAFF.

This chain uses TRBV25-1 with TRBJ2-2; the D is unclear. V was clipped by 4 bases and J by 1 base, with 7 bases between them. The CDR3 spans 14 residues. CDR1 and CDR2 (germline): MGHDK, SYGVNS. CDR3 coding DNA: TGTGCCAGCAGTGGGAGCAGGAACACCGGGGAGCTGTTTTTT. Encoded protein: CASSGSRNTGELFF. The full variable domain, its missing parts supplied by reference TRBV25-1 and TRBJ2-2, is EADIYQTPRYLVIGTGKKITLECSQTMGHDKMYWYQQDPGMELHLIHYSYGVNSTEKGDLSSESTVSRIRTEHFPLTLESARPSHTSQYLCASSGSRNTGELFFGEGSRLTVL.